The TCR beta chain under discussion was sequenced for a study of T-cell memory formation after mild COVID-19. Study-wide points: Most CD4+ clones that shrank were in CM and EM, while CD8+ ones turned up in EMRA. Specificity for SARS-CoV-2 was not confirmed among the second-wave clones peaking on day 37.

It was 5'RACE with constant-segment primers that produced the TCR alpha and TCR beta cDNA libraries, which carried sample barcodes and UMIs. TCRdb itself ran the 5' RACE reads through MiXCR, one entry per CDR3 protein. The top ten clones hold about 13% of a sample with under 400,000 distinct CDR3 sequences, 25% to 30% of them seen once. On this clonotype itself: Its specificity is unknown.

Germline CDR1 and CDR2: SEHNR and FQNEAQ (reference sequence). The V and J ends lost 5 bases and 8 bases, in that order; junction bases with no gene match: 9. The CDR3 runs 15 residues. Material: PBMCs or a T cell subset sorted from them (not recorded which). V and J are TRBV7-9 and TRBJ2-4; 10 nucleotides match TRBD1. The clonotype originates from an adult woman who had mild COVID-19 (a few samples of this study predate the infection). Cell type and time point are not known. The CDR3 protein is CASSLQGTGVDIQYF. For the CDR3, the DNA is TGTGCCAGCAGCCTCCAGGGGACAGGGGTTGACATTCAGTACTTC.